This TCR beta chain was captured in a study of shared clonotypes between healthy human individuals. The CDR3 runs 17 residues. Trimming left V 10 bases short and J 3 bases short, with 25 bases between. CDR1 and CDR2 from the germline V gene are MDHEN and SYDVKM. Only in-frame clones appear in the TCRdb table, and some are missing; sequencing was by immunoSEQ multiplex PCR. The table has 450,000 to 650,000 clones, around 77% seen once. The specimen sequenced was PBMCs. The chain joins TRBV28 to TRBJ2-1, with D maybe TRBD1 (6 bases). This sequence originates from a woman aged 40 to 50 in good health. Some clones in this sample may be carry-over from other donors' samples. CDR3 DNA: TGTGCCACCCTACCTCTCACAACAGGGTTTCGCTACAATGAGCAGTTCTTC. It codes for CATLPLTTGFRYNEQFF.